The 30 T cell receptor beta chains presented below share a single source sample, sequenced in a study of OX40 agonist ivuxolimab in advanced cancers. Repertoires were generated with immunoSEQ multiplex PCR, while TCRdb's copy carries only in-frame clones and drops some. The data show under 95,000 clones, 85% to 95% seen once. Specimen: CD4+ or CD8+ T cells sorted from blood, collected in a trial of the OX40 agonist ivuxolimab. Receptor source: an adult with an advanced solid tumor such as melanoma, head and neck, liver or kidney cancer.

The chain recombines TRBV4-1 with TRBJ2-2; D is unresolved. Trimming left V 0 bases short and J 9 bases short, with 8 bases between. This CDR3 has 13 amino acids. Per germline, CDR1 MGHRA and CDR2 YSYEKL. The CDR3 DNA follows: TGCGCCAGCAGCCAAGAGGGTTGGAGGGAGCTGTTTTTT. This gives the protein CASSQEGWRELFF.

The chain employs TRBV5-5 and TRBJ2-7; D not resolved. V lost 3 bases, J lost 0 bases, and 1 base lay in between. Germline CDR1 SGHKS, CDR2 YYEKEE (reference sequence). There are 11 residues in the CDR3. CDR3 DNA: TGTGCCAGCAGCTCCTCCTACGAGCAGTACTTC. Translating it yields CASSSSYEQYF.

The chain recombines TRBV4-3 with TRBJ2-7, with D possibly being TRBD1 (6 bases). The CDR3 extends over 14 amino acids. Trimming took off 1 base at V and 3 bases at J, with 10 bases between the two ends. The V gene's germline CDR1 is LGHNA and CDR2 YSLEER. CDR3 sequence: CASSQGRGGYEQYF. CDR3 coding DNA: TGCGCCAGCAGCCAAGGGAGAGGGGGCTACGAGCAGTACTTC.

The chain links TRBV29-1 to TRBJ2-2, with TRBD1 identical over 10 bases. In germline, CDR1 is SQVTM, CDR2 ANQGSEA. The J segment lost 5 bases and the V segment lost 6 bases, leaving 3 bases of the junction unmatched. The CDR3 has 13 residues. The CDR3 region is CSVTGQGTGELFF. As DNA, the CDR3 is TGCAGCGTCACGGGACAGGGGACCGGGGAGCTGTTTTTT.

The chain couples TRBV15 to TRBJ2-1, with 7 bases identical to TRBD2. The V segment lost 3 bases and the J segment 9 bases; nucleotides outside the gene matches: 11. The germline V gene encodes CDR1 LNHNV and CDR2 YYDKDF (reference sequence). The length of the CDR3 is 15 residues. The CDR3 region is CATSRGLAGAGEQFF. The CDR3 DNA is TGTGCCACCAGCAGGGGCCTGGCGGGAGCGGGTGAGCAGTTCTTC.

The CDR3 here is CASSDQAPWAGSFYEQYF. The CDR3 DNA follows: TGTGCCAGCAGTGACCAGGCTCCCTGGGCCGGTAGCTTCTACGAGCAGTACTTC. This chain links TRBV6-1 with TRBJ2-7; D uncertain. The CDR3 runs 18 residues. V shed 3 bases and J shed 3 bases, with 24 bases lying between them. Germline V gene data show CDR1 as MNHNS and CDR2 as SASEGT.

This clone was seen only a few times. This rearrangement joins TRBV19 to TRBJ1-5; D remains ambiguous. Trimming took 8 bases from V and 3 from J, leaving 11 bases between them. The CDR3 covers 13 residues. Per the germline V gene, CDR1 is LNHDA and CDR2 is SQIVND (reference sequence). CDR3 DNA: TGTGCCAGTGCCGGCCCAAACAATCAGCCCCAGCATTTT. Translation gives CASAGPNNQPQHF.

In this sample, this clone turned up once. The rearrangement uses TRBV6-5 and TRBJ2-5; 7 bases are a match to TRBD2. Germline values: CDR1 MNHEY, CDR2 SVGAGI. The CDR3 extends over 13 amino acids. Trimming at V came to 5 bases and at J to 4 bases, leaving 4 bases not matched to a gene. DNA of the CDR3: TGTGCCAGCAGTGCTAGCGGCGGAGAGACCCAGTACTTC. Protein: CASSASGGETQYF.

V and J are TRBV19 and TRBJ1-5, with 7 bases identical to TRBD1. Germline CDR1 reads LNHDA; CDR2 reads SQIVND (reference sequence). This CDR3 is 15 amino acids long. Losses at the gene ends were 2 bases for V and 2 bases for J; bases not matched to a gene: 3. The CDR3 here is CASSIKQGRNQPQHF. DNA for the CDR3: TGTGCCAGTAGTATAAAACAGGGGCGCAATCAGCCCCAGCATTTT.

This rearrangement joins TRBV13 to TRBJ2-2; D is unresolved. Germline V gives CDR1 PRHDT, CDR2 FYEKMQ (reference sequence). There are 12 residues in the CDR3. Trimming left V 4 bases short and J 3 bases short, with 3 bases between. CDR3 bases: TGTGCCAGCAGCTCCTACACCGGGGAGCTGTTTTTT. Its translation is CASSSYTGELFF.

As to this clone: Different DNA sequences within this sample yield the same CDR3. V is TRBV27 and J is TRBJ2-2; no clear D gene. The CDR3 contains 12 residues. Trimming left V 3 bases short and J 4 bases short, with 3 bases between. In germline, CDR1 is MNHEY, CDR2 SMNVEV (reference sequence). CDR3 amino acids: CASSFGTGELFF. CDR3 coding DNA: TGTGCCAGCAGTTTTGGCACCGGGGAGCTGTTTTTT.

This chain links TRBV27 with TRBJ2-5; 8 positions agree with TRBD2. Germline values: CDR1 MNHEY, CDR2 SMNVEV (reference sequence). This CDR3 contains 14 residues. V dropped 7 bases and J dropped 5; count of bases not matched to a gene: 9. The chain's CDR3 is CASTSRGGAETQYF. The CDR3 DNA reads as TGTGCCAGCACCTCCCGGGGGGGTGCGGAGACCCAGTACTTC.

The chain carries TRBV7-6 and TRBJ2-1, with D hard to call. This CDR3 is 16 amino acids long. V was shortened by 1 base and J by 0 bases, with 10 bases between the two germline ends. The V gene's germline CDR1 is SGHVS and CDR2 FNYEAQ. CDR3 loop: CASSLGSLSSYNEQFF. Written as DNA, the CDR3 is TGTGCCAGCAGCTTAGGCAGCTTAAGCTCCTACAATGAGCAGTTCTTC. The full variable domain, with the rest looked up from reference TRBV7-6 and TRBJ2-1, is GAGVSQSPRYKVTKRGQDVALRCDPISGHVSLYWYRQALGQGPEFLTYFNYEAQQDKSGLPNDRFSAERPEGSISTLTIQRTEQRDSAMYRCASSLGSLSSYNEQFFGPGTRLTVL.

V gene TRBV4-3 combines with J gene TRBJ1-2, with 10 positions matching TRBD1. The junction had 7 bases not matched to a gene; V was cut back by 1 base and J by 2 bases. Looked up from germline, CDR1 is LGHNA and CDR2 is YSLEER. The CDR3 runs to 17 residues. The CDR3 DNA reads TGCGCCAGCAGCCAAGTCCCGACAGGGGGCGGAAACTATGGCTACACCTTC. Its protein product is CASSQVPTGGGNYGYTF.

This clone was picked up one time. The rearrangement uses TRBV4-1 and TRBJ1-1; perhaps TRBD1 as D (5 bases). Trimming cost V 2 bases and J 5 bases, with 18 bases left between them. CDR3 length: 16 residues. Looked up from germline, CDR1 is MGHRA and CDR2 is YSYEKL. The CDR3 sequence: CASSQFLTGRITEAFF. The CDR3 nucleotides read TGCGCCAGCAGCCAATTCCTCACAGGTCGGATTACTGAAGCTTTCTTT.

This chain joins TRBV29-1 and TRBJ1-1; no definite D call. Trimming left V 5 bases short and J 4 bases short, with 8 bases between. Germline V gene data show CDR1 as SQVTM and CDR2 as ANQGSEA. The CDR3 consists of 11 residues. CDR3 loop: CSVPTGTEAFF. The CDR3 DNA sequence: TGCAGCGTTCCTACGGGCACTGAAGCTTTCTTT.

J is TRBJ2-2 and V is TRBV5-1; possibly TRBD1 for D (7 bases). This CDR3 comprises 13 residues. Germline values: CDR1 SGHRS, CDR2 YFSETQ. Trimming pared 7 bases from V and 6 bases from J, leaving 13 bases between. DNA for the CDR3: TGCGCCAGCGCGGGACAGAGCCCCGGGGAGCTGTTTTTT. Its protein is CASAGQSPGELFF.

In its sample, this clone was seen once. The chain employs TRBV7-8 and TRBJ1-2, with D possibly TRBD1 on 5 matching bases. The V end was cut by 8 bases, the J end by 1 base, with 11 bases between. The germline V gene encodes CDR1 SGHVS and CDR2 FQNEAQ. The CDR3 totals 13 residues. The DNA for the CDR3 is TGTGCCAGCGGGTTTCAGGGTAACTATGGCTACACCTTC. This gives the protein CASGFQGNYGYTF.

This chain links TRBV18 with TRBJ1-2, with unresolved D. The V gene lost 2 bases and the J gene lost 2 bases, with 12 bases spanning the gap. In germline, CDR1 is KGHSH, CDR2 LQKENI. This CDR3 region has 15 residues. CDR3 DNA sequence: TGTGCCAGCTCACCATCGGCAGGTCAGAACTATGGCTACACCTTC. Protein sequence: CASSPSAGQNYGYTF.

The CDR3 sequence: CASSLRDRTYEQYF. CDR3 in DNA: TGTGCCAGCAGCTTACGCGACAGGACCTACGAGCAGTACTTC. This chain uses TRBV13 with TRBJ2-7; tentatively, D is TRBD1 (6 bases). From germline, CDR1 is PRHDT and CDR2 FYEKMQ (reference sequence). The CDR3 contains 14 residues. V dropped 2 bases and J dropped 2 bases, with 10 bases sitting between them.

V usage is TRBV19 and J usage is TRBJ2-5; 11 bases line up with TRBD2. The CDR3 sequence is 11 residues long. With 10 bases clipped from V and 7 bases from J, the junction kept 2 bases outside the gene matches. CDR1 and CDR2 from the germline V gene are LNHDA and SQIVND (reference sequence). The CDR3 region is CATGTSGTQYF. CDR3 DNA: TGTGCCACCGGGACTAGCGGGACCCAGTACTTC.

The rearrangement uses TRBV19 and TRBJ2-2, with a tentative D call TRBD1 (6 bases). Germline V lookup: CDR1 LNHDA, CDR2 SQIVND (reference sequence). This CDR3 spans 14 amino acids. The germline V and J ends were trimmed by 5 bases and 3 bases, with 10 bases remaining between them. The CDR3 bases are TGTGCCAGTAGTCCGGGGACATACACCGGGGAGCTGTTTTTT. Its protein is CASSPGTYTGELFF. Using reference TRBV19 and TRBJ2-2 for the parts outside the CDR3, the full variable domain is DGGITQSPKYLFRKEGQNVTLSCEQNLNHDAMYWYRQDPGQGLRLIYYSQIVNDFQKGDIAEGYSVSREKKESFPLTVTSAQKNPTAFYLCASSPGTYTGELFFGEGSRLTVL.

This CDR3 is CASSLGGRGNQPQHF. The CDR3, as DNA: TGTGCCAGCAGCCTCGGGGGGCGGGGCAATCAGCCCCAGCATTTT. The chain links TRBV13 to TRBJ1-5; weak D call: TRBD1 (6 bases). Trimming stripped 5 bases from V and 2 bases from J, with 13 bases between. From germline, CDR1 is PRHDT and CDR2 FYEKMQ (reference sequence). CDR3 length: 15 residues.

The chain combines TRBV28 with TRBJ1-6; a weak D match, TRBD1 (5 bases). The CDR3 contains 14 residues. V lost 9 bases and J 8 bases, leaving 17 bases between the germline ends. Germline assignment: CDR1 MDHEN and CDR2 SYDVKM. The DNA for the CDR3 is TGTGCCAGTTCCGGCTACCTCAGGGATTCACCCCTCCACTTT. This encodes CASSGYLRDSPLHF.

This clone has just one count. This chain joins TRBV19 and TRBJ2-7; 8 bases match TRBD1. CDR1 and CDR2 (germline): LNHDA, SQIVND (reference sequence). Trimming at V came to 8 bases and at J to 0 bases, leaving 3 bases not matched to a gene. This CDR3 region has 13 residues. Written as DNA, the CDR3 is TGTGCCAGTCGGGACAGGAGCTCCTACGAGCAGTACTTC. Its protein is CASRDRSSYEQYF.

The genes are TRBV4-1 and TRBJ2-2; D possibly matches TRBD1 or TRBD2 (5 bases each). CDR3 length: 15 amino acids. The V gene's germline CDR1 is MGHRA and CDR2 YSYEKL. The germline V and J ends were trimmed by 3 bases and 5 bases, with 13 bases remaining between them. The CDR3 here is CASSQGTSPTGELFF. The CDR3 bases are TGCGCCAGCAGCCAGGGGACCTCGCCGACCGGGGAGCTGTTTTTT.

The CDR3 sequence: CASSSGNTGYNEQFF. CDR3 sequence (DNA): TGTGCCAGCAGCTCCGGCAACACAGGGTACAATGAGCAGTTCTTC. This chain connects TRBV7-3 to TRBJ2-1; perhaps TRBD1 as D (6 bases). This CDR3 contains 15 residues. V was cut by 4 bases and J by 4 bases, with 14 bases left in between. In germline, CDR1 is SGHTA, CDR2 FQGTGA.

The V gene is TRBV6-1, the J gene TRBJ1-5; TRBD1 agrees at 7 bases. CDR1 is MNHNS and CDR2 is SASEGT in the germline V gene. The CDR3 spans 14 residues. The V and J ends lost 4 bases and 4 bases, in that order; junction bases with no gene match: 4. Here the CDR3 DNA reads TGTGCCAGCAGTGCCGGGACAGCAAATCAGCCCCAGCATTTT. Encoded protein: CASSAGTANQPQHF.

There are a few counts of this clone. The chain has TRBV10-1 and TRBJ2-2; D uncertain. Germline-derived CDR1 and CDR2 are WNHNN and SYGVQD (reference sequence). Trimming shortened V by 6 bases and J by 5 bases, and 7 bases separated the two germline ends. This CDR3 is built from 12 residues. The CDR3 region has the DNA TGCGCCAGCAGCCTGGGAACCGGGGAGCTGTTTTTT. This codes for CASSLGTGELFF.

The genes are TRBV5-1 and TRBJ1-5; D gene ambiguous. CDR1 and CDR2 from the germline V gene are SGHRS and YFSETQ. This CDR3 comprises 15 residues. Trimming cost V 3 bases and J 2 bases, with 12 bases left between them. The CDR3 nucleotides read TGCGCCAGCAGCTCGGACGGCCGCGGCAATCAGCCCCAGCATTTT. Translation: CASSSDGRGNQPQHF.